Following are 13 T cell receptor beta chains from one sample sequenced in a study of T cells after yellow fever vaccination. TCRdb re-derived calls from the 5' RACE reads in MiXCR, one entry per CDR3 protein. Here the sample spans 600,000 to 750,000 distinct CDR3 sequences, 12% being singletons. The specimen was PBMCs, collected on the day of the yellow fever booster vaccination. These receptors were obtained from a man younger than 45 who received the YFV17D yellow fever vaccine.

This clonotype was seen a few times. This sequence joins TRBV20-1 and TRBJ1-2; tentatively, D is TRBD1 (5 bases). V gave up 1 base and J gave up 4 bases, with 10 bases separating them. This CDR3 is 13 amino acids long. Germline V gene lookup returns CDR1 DFQATT and CDR2 SNEGSKA (reference sequence). The CDR3 DNA is TGCAGTGCTAGAGTGGGGCAGAGCTATGGCTACACCTTC. The encoded protein is CSARVGQSYGYTF.

This clonotype showed up just a few times. This chain connects TRBV12-3 or TRBV12-4 to TRBJ2-1, with unresolved D. This CDR3 is built from 13 residues. V shed 11 bases and J shed 9 bases, with 20 bases lying between them. The CDR3 DNA is TGTGCCGCCGCTGGGCGAGAAAACGGTGAGCAGTTCTTC. Amino acid sequence: CAAAGRENGEQFF.

The gene calls are TRBV4-3 and TRBJ2-7; TRBD1 is a possible D gene (6 bases). Between the trimmed V and J ends, which lost 4 bases and 0 bases, there was a span of 13 bases. The length of the CDR3 is 15 residues. Germline V gives CDR1 LGHNA, CDR2 YSLEER. In DNA, the CDR3 is TGCGCCAGCAGCCGGGACACCGGGACCTCCTACGAGCAGTACTTC. It specifies CASSRDTGTSYEQYF.

CDR3 in DNA: TGTGCCAGCAGCCTTGACAGCCGACCCTATGGCTACACCTTC. Protein: CASSLDSRPYGYTF. This chain connects TRBV7-2 to TRBJ1-2; D is possibly TRBD1 (5 bases). Germline CDR1 reads SGHTA; CDR2 reads FQGNSA. CDR3 size: 14 residues. With 5 bases removed from V and 4 bases from J, the gap between germline ends came to 14 bases. The full variable domain, rest sourced from reference TRBV7-2 and TRBJ1-2, is GAGVSQSPSNKVTEKGKDVELRCDPISGHTALYWYRQSLGQGLEFLIYFQGNSAPDKSGLPSDRFSAERTGGSVSTLTIQRTQQEDSAVYLCASSLDSRPYGYTFGSGTRLTVV.

The chain employs TRBV7-3 and TRBJ2-3; 8 bases agree with TRBD1. Germline assignment: CDR1 SGHTA and CDR2 FQGTGA. Trimming took 1 base from V and 1 from J; bases not matched to a gene: 4. The CDR3 spans 16 residues. The CDR3 loop reads CASSLNARGRTDTQYF. The DNA for the CDR3 is TGTGCCAGCAGCTTAAATGCCAGGGGGCGCACAGATACGCAGTATTTT.

The rearrangement uses TRBV7-2 and TRBJ2-5; D ambiguous. The CDR3 runs to 12 residues. CDR1 SGHTA and CDR2 FQGNSA come from the germline V gene. Trimming removed 5 bases from V and 5 bases from J, with 9 bases in between. The DNA of the CDR3 is TGTGCCAGCAGCGCGGTGGGGGAGACCCAGTACTTC. This sequence encodes CASSAVGETQYF.

The rearrangement links TRBV12-3 or TRBV12-4 to TRBJ2-3, with 7 nucleotides matching TRBD2. CDR3 size: 14 residues. V was clipped by 4 bases and J by 4 bases; unmatched bases: 5. The CDR3 loop reads CASSSWEGSDTQYF. CDR3 nucleotides: TGTGCCAGCAGTTCCTGGGAGGGTTCAGATACGCAGTATTTT.

The chain links TRBV5-1 to TRBJ2-5; 10 bases align to TRBD2. This CDR3 contains 16 residues. V was clipped by 0 bases and J by 3 bases; unmatched bases: 5. Germline CDR1 is SGHRS and CDR2 is YFSETQ. The CDR3 nucleotides read TGCGCCAGCAGCTTGGACGGACTAGCGGAAAAAGAGACCCAGTACTTC. It specifies CASSLDGLAEKETQYF.

This clonotype was observed a few times. The rearrangement links TRBV7-2 to TRBJ2-5; TRBD1 aligns across 8 bases. Germline-derived CDR1 and CDR2 are SGHTA and FQGNSA. The V segment lost 5 bases and the J segment 2 bases; nucleotides outside the gene matches: 13. The CDR3 covers 17 residues. Here the CDR3 reads CASSSLRQGAHQETQYF. The CDR3 DNA reads as TGTGCCAGCAGCAGCCTCCGTCAGGGGGCCCATCAAGAGACCCAGTACTTC.

The V call is TRBV10-3, the J call TRBJ1-4, with 7 nucleotides matching TRBD1. J was trimmed by 7 bases and V by 10 bases; bases with no gene match: 12. Germline CDR1 is ENHRY and CDR2 is SYGVKD. This CDR3 has 14 residues. The CDR3 region is CATERGGGFEKLFF. The DNA for the CDR3 is TGTGCCACCGAAAGGGGAGGGGGCTTTGAAAAACTGTTTTTT.

The chain's CDR3 is CASSQVTAPYNEQFF. The CDR3 region has the DNA TGCGCCAGCAGCCAAGTCACAGCTCCCTACAATGAGCAGTTCTTC. The rearrangement links TRBV4-3 to TRBJ2-1; D not resolved. The CDR3 is 15 residues long. Germline CDR1 LGHNA, CDR2 YSLEER. Trimming cost V 1 base and J 2 bases, with 9 bases left between them.

This clonotype showed up just a few times. The V gene is TRBV29-1, the J gene TRBJ2-3, with a weak D call TRBD2 (5 bases). The CDR3 contains 15 residues. V was clipped by 8 bases and J by 7 bases, with 25 bases between them. Germline-derived CDR1 and CDR2 are SQVTM and ANQGSEA. CDR3 in amino acids: CSTRSFEAGLNTQYF. The CDR3 DNA reads TGCAGCACCCGGTCGTTCGAGGCGGGCCTTAATACGCAGTATTTT.

This rearrangement joins TRBV20-1 to TRBJ2-1; no clear D gene. From germline, CDR1 is DFQATT and CDR2 SNEGSKA (reference sequence). The V end was cut by 5 bases, the J end by 0 bases, with 17 bases between. The CDR3 extends over 16 amino acids. DNA of the CDR3: TGCAGTGCTTTCCTCGTGACATCCCGCTCCTACAATGAGCAGTTCTTC. Its protein is CSAFLVTSRSYNEQFF.